This is a list of T cell receptor beta chains from one sample in a study of T cells in Graves' hyperthyroidism and ophthalmopathy. TCRdb re-called the multiplex PCR reads through MiXCR, storing one row per CDR3 protein. The table lists some 180,000 distinct CDR3 sequences, about a sixth of them singletons. The material sequenced was blood. All receptors derive from a woman aged 45-60 years with Graves' hyperthyroidism. Each CDR3 is given with its conserved first and last residue. The order of the fields is V gene, D gene, J gene, clone size, CDR3 protein, CDR3 DNA. D genes are given only for firm matches. Not all rows give a size; the values are once, few, many and, for expanded clones, a class.

TRBV24-1	.	TRBJ2-3	.	CATSDPGGLSSTDTRYF	TGTGCCACCAGTGACCCCGGGGGACTTTCTAGCACAGATACGCGGTATTTT
TRBV7-9	.	TRBJ2-7	many	CASSLEGGEQYF	TGTGCCAGCAGCTTAGAAGGGGGCGAGCAGTACTTC
TRBV6-1	.	TRBJ2-1	many	CASSDGWASGLNEQFF	TGTGCCAGCAGTGATGGATGGGCGTCGGGTCTTAATGAGCAGTTCTTC
TRBV20-1	TRBD1	TRBJ1-1	.	CRIGGTALNTEAFF	TGCAGGATCGGGGGGACAGCTTTGAACACTGAAGCTTTCTTT
TRBV6-1	.	TRBJ1-1	.	CASRKGWTEAFF	TGTGCCAGCAGAAAGGGGTGGACTGAAGCTTTCTTT
TRBV7-9	.	TRBJ1-3	many	CASSLSITGNTIYF	TGTGCCAGCAGCTTAAGCATAACTGGAAACACCATATATTTT
TRBV6-2/TRBV6-3	.	TRBJ2-6	many	CASNPGGSGANVLTF	TGTGCCAGCAATCCTGGCGGCTCTGGGGCCAACGTCCTGACTTTC
TRBV28	TRBD1	TRBJ2-7	many	CASIARDRVYEQYF	TGTGCCAGCATTGCTCGGGACAGGGTGTACGAGCAGTACTTC
TRBV4-3	TRBD1	TRBJ2-7	.	CASSPSLRDRVYEQYF	TGCGCCAGCAGCCCATCCCTCCGGGACAGAGTCTACGAGCAGTACTTC
TRBV19	TRBD1	TRBJ2-7	.	CASTPTGQGYEQYF	TGTGCCAGTACCCCAACGGGACAGGGCTACGAGCAGTACTTC